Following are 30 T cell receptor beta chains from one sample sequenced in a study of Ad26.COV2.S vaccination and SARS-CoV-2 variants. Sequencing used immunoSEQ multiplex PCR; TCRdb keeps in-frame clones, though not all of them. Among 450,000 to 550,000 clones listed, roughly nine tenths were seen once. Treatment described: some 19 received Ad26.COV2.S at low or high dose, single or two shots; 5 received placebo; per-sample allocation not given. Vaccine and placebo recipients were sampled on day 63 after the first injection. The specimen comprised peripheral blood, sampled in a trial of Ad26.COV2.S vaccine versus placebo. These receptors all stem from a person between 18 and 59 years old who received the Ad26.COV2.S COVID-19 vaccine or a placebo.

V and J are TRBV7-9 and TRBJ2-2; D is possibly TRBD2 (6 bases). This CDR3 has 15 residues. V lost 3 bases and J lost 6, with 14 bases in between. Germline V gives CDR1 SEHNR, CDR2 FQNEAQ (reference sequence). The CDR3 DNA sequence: TGTGCCAGCAGCTTGAGGGGAGGTGATGCCGGGGAGCTGTTTTTT. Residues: CASSLRGGDAGELFF.

CDR3 nucleotides: TGCAGCGTCCCCGGAGGGGGAAGGGAAGCTTTCTTT. Translated, it gives CSVPGGGREAFF. The chain joins TRBV29-1 to TRBJ1-1; weak D call: TRBD1 (6 bases). The CDR3 totals 12 residues. Trimming took 6 bases from V and 8 from J, leaving 16 bases between them. From germline, CDR1 is SQVTM and CDR2 ANQGSEA.

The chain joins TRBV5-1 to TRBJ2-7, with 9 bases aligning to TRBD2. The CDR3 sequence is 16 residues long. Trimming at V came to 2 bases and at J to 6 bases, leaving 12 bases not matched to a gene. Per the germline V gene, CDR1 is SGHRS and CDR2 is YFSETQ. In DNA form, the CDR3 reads TGCGCCAGCAGCTTTATGTACCTAGCGGGAACTAGCGAGCAGTACTTC. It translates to CASSFMYLAGTSEQYF.

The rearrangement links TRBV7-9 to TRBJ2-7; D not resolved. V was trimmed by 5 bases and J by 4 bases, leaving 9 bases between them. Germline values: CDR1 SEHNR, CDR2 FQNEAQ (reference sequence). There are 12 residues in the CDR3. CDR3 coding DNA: TGTGCCAGCAGCCCCAGCCCTTACGAGCAGTACTTC. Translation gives CASSPSPYEQYF.

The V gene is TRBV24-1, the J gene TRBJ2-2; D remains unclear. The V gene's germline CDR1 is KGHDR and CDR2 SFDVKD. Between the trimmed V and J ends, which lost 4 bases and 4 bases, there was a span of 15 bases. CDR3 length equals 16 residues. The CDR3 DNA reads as TGTGCCACCAGTGAAGCAGGACGGCCGGGCACCGGGGAGCTGTTTTTT. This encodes CATSEAGRPGTGELFF.

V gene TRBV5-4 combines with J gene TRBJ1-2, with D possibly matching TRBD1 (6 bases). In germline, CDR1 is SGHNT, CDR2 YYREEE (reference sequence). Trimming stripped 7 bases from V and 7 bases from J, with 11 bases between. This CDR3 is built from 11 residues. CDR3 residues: CASRGGVGYTF. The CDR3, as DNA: TGTGCCAGCCGAGGGGGGGTTGGCTACACCTTC.

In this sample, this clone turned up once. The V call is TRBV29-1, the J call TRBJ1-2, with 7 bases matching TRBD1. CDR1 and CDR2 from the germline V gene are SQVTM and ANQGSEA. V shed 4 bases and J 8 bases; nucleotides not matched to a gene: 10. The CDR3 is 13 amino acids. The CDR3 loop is CSVVLGGEGGYTF. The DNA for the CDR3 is TGCAGCGTTGTATTAGGGGGCGAGGGCGGCTACACCTTC.

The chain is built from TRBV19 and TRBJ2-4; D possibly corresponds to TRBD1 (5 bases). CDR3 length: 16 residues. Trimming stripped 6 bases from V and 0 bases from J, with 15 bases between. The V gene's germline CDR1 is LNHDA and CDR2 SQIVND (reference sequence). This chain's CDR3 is CASSTDSLLAKNIQYF. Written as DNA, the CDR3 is TGTGCCAGTAGCACCGACAGCTTATTAGCCAAAAACATTCAGTACTTC.

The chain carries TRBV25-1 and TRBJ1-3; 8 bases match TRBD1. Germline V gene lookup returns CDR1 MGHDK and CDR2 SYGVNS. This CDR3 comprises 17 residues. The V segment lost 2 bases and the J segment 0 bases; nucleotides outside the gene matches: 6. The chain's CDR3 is CASSEPFGQGSGNTIYF. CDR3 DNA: TGTGCCAGCAGTGAACCCTTCGGACAGGGCTCTGGAAACACCATATATTTT.

The CDR3 sequence: CASSLVPPGGTDTQYF. CDR3 DNA sequence: TGTGCCAGCAGCTTGGTCCCTCCGGGGGGAACAGATACGCAGTATTTT. The rearrangement links TRBV5-4 to TRBJ2-3; 7 bases are shared with TRBD2. CDR1 is SGHNT and CDR2 is YYREEE in the germline V gene (reference sequence). V lost 0 bases to trimming and J lost 3 bases; unmatched junction nucleotides: 7. This CDR3 has 16 amino acids.

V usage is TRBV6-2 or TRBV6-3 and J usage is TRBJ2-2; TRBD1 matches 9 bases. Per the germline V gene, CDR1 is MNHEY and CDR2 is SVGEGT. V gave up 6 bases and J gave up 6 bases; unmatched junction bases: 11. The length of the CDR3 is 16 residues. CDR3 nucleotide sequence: TGTGCCAGCAGCCTACTTGGGACAGGGCGGTCCGGGGAGCTGTTTTTT. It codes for CASSLLGTGRSGELFF.

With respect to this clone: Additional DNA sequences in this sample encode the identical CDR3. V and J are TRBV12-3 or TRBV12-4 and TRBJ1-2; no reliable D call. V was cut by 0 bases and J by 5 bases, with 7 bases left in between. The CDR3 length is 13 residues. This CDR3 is CASSLAGGYGYTF. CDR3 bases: TGTGCCAGCAGTTTAGCAGGAGGGTATGGCTACACCTTC.

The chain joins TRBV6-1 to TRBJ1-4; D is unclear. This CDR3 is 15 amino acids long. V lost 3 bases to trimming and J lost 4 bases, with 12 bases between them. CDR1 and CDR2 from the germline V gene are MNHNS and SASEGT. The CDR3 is CASSENSALNEKLFF. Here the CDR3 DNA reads TGTGCCAGCAGTGAGAATTCAGCCCTTAATGAAAAACTGTTTTTT.

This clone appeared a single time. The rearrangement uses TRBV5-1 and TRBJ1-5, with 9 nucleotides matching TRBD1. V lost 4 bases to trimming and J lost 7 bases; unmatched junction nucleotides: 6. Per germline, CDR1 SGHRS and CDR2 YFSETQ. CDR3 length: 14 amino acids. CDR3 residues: CASSPDRGGQPQHF. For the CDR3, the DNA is TGCGCCAGCAGCCCGGACAGGGGAGGGCAGCCCCAGCATTTT.

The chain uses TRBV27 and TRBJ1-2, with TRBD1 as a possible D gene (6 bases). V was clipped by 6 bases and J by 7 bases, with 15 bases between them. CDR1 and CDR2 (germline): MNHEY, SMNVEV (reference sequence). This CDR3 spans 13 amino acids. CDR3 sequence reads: CASSWGGASGYTF. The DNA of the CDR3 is TGTGCCAGCAGCTGGGGGGGCGCTTCTGGCTACACCTTC.

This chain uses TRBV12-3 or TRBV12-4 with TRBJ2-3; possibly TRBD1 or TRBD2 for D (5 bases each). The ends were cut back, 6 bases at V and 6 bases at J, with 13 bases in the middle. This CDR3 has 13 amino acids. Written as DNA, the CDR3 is TGTGCCAGCAGCCCGAACGAGGGGGATACGCAGTATTTT. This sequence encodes CASSPNEGDTQYF.

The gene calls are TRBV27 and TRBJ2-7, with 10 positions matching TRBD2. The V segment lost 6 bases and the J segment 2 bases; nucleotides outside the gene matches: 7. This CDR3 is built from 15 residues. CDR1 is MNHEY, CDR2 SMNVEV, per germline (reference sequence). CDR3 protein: CASRPRTSGTYEQYF. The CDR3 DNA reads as TGTGCCAGCAGGCCTAGGACTAGCGGAACCTACGAGCAGTACTTC.

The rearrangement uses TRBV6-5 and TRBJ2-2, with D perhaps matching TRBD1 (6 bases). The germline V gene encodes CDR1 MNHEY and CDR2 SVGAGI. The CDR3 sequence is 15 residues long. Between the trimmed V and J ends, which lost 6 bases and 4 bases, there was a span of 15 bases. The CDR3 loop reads CASRPPGAGTGELFF. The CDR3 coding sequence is TGTGCCAGCAGGCCCCCAGGGGCTGGCACCGGGGAGCTGTTTTTT.

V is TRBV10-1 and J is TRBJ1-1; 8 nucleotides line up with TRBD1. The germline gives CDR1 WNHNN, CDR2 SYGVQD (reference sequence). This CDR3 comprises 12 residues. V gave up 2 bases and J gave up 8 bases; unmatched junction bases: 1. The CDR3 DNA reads TGCGCCAGCAGTGAGAACAGGGGGGAAGCTTTCTTT. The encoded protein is CASSENRGEAFF.

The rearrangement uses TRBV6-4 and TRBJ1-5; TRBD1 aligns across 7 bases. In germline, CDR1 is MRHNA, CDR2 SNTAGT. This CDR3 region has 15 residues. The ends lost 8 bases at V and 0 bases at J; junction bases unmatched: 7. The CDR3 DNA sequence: TGTGCCAGCCGAAAGACAGGGAATAGCAATCAGCCCCAGCATTTT. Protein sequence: CASRKTGNSNQPQHF.

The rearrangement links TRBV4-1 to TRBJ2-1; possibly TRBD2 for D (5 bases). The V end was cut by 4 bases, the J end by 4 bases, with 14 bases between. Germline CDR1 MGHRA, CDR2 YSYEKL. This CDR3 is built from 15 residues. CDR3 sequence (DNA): TGCGCCAGCAGCCGAGGGAGCCATTTGTACAATGAGCAGTTCTTC. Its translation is CASSRGSHLYNEQFF.

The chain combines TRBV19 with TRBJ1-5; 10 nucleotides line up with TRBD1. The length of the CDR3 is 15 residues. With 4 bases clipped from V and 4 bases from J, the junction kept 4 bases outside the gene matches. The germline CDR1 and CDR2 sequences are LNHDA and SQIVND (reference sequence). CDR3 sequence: CASSTRTGGNQPQHF. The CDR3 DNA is TGTGCCAGTAGTACCCGGACAGGGGGAAATCAGCCCCAGCATTTT.

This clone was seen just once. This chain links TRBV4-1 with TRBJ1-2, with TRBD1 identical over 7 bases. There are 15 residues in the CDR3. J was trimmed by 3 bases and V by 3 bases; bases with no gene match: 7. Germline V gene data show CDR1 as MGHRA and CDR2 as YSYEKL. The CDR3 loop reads CASSHHDQGDYGYTF. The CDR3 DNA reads TGCGCCAGCAGCCACCACGACCAGGGGGACTATGGCTACACCTTC.

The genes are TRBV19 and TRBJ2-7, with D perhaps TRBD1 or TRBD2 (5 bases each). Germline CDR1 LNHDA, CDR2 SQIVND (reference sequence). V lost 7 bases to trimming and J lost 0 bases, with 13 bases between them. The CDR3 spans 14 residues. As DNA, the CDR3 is TGTGCCAGTAACACGGGACGAAGCTCCTACGAGCAGTACTTC. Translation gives CASNTGRSSYEQYF. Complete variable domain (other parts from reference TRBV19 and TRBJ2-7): DGGITQSPKYLFRKEGQNVTLSCEQNLNHDAMYWYRQDPGQGLRLIYYSQIVNDFQKGDIAEGYSVSREKKESFPLTVTSAQKNPTAFYLCASNTGRSSYEQYFGPGTRLTVT.

The CDR3 nucleotides read TGTGCCAGTAGTACCGGGACAGGTCTGAAGGATAACACTGAAGCTTTCTTT. Protein: CASSTGTGLKDNTEAFF. J is TRBJ1-1 and V is TRBV19, with 8 bases lining up with TRBD1. The junction had 12 bases not matched to a gene; V was cut back by 4 bases and J by 2 bases. This CDR3 is built from 17 residues. Germline CDR1 is LNHDA and CDR2 is SQIVND (reference sequence).

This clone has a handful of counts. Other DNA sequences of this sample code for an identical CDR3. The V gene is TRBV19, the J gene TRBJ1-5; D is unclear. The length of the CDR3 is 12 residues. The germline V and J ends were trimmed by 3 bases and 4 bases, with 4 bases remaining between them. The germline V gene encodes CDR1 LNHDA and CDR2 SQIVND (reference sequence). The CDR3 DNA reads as TGTGCCAGTAGTATCGGGAATCAGCCCCAGCATTTT. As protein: CASSIGNQPQHF.

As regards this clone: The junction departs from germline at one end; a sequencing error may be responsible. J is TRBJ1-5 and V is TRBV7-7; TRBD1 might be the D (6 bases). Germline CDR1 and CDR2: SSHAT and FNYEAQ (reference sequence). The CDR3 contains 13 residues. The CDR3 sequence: CASSLNRDQPQHF. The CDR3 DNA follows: TGTGCTAGCAGCTTAAACAGGGATCAGCCCCAGCATTTT. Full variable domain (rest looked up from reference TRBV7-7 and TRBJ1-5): GAGVSQSPRYKVTKRGQDVTLRCDPISSHATLYWYQQALGQGPEFLTYFNYEAQPDKSGLPSDRFSAERPEGSISTLTIQRTEQRDSAMYRCASSLNRDQPQHFGDGTRLSIL.

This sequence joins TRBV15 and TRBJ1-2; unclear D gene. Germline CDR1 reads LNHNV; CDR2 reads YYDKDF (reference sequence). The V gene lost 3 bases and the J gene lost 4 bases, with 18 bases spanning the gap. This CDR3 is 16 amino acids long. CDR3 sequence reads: CATSSYEKPSTYGYTF. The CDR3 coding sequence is TGTGCCACCAGCAGCTACGAGAAACCGAGTACCTATGGCTACACCTTC.

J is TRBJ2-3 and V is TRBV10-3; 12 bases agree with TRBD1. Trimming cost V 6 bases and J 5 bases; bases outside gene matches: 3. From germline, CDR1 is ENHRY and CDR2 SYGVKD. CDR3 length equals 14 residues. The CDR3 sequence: CAIRGTGGGDTQYF. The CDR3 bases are TGTGCCATCAGGGGGACAGGGGGCGGAGATACGCAGTATTTT.

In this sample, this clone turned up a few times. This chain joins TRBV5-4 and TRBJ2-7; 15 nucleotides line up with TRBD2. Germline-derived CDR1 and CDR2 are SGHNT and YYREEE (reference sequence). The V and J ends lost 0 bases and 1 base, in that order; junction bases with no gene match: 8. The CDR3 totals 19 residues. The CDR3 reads CASSLGVPGLAGGSYEQYF. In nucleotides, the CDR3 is TGTGCCAGCAGCTTGGGCGTACCGGGACTAGCGGGGGGATCCTACGAGCAGTACTTC.